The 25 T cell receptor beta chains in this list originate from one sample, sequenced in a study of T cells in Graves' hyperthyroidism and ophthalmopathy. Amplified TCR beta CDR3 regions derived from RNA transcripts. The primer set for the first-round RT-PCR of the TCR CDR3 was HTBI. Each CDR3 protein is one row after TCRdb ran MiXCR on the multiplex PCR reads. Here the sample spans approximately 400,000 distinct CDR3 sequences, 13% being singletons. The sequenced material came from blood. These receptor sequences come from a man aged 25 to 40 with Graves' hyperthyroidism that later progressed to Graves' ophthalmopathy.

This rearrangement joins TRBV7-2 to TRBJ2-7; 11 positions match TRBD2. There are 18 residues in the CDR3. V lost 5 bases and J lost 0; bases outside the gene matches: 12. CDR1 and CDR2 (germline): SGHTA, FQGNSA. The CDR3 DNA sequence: TGTGCCAGCAGCGGAGGCGCCTCTAGCGGGGGGAACTCCTACGAGCAGTACTTC. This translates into CASSGGASSGGNSYEQYF.

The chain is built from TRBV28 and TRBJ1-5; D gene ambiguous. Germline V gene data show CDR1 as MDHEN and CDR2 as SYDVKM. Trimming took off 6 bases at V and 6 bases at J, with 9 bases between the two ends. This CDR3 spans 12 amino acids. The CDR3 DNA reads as TGTGCCAGCAGCTCACCTGCTCAGCCCCAGCATTTT. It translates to CASSSPAQPQHF.

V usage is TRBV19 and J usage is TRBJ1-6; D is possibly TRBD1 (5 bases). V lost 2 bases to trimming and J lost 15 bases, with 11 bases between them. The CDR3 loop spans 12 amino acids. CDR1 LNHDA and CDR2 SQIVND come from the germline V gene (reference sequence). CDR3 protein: CASSILGHLLHF. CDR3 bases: TGTGCCAGTAGTATACTTGGACACCTCCTCCACTTT.

The CDR3 reads CAISSQETQYF. For the CDR3, the DNA is TGTGCCATCAGCTCGCAAGAGACCCAGTACTTC. The chain combines TRBV10-3 with TRBJ2-5; the D is unclear. Germline V gene lookup returns CDR1 ENHRY and CDR2 SYGVKD. The CDR3 loop spans 11 amino acids. V was trimmed by 6 bases and J by 2 bases, leaving 4 bases between them.

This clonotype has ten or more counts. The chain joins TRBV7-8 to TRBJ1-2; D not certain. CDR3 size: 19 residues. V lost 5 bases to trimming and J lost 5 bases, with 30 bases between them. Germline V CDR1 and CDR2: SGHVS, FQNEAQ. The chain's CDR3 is CASSHWKDVVGRHPYGYTF. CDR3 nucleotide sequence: TGTGCCAGCAGCCACTGGAAGGATGTGGTCGGCAGGCACCCTTATGGCTACACCTTC. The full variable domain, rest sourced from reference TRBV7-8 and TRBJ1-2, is GAGVSQSPRYKVAKRGQDVALRCDPISGHVSLFWYQQALGQGPEFLTYFQNEAQLDKSGLPSDRFFAERPEGSVSTLKIQRTQQEDSAVYLCASSHWKDVVGRHPYGYTFGSGTRLTVV.

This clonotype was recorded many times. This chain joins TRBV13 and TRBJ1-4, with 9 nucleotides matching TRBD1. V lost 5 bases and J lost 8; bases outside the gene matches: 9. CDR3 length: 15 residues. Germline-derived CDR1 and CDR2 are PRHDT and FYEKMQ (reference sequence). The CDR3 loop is CASSIYGTGLEKLFF. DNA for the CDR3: TGTGCCAGCAGCATCTACGGGACAGGGCTGGAAAAACTGTTTTTT.

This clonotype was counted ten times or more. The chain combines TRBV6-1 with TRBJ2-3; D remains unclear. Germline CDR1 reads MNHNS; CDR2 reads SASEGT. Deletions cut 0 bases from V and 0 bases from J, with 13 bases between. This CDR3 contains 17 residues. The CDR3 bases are TGTGCCAGCAGTGAAGCGCTTCCAGGTTGGAGCACAGATACGCAGTATTTT. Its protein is CASSEALPGWSTDTQYF.

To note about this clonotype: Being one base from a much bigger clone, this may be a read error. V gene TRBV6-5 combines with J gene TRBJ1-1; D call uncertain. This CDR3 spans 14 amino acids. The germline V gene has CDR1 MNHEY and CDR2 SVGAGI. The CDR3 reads CASTYSRLPSEAFF. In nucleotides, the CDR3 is TGTGCCAGCACTTACTCGAGACTACCCAGCGAAGCTTTCTTT.

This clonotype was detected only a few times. The DNA of the CDR3 is TGTGCCAGCAGTGAAGGGAGGGCGTGGGTCACTGAAGCTTTCTTT. It is translated as CASSEGRAWVTEAFF. V and J are TRBV25-1 and TRBJ1-1, with D unresolved. With 2 bases removed from V and 4 bases from J, the gap between germline ends came to 14 bases. Germline V gene lookup returns CDR1 MGHDK and CDR2 SYGVNS. The CDR3 has 15 residues. Together with reference TRBV25-1 and TRBJ1-1, the CDR3 gives the full variable domain: EADIYQTPRYLVIGTGKKITLECSQTMGHDKMYWYQQDPGMELHLIHYSYGVNSTEKGDLSSESTVSRIRTEHFPLTLESARPSHTSQYLCASSEGRAWVTEAFFGQGTRLTVV.

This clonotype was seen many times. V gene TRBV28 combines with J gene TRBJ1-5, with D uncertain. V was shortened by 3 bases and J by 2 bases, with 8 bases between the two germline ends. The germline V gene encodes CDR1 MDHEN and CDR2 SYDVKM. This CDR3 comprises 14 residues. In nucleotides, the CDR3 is TGTGCCAGCAGTTTGTCCGGAGGCAATCAGCCCCAGCATTTT. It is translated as CASSLSGGNQPQHF.

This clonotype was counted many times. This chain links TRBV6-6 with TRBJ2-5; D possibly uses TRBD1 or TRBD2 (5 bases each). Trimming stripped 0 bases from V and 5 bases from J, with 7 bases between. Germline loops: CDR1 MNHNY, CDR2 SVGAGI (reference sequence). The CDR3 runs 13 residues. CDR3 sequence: CASSYSWGETQYF. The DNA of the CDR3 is TGTGCCAGCAGTTACTCGTGGGGGGAGACCCAGTACTTC.

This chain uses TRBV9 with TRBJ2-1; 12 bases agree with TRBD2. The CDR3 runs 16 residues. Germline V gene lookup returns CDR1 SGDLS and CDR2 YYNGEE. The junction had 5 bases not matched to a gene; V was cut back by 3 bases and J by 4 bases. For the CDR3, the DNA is TGTGCCAGCAGCGCAGCCCTAGCGGGGGGGTACAATGAGCAGTTCTTC. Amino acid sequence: CASSAALAGGYNEQFF. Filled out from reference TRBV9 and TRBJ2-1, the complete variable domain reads DSGVTQTPKHLITATGQRVTLRCSPRSGDLSVYWYQQSLDQGLQFLIQYYNGEERAKGNILERFSAQQFPDLHSELNLSSLELGDSALYFCASSAALAGGYNEQFFGPGTRLTVL.

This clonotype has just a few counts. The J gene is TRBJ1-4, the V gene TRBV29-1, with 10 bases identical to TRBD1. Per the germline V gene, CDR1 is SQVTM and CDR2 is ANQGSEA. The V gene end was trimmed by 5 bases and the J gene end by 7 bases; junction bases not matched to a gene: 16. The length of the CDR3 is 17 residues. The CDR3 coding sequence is TGCAGCGTTCGATCGGGAGGACAGGGGGTGAGAGGTGAAAAACTGTTTTTT. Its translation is CSVRSGGQGVRGEKLFF.

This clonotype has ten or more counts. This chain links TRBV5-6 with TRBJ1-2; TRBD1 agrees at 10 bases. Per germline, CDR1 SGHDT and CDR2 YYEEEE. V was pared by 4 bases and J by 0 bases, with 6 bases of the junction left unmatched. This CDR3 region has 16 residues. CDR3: CASSDTGQGANYGYTF. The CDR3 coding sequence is TGTGCCAGCAGCGATACCGGACAGGGGGCTAACTATGGCTACACCTTC.

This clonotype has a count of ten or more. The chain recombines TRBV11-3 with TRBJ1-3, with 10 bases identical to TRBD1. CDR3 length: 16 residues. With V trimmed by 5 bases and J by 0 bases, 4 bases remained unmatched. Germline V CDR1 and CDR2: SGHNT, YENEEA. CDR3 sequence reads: CASSRDRGHSGNTIYF. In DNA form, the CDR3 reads TGTGCCAGCAGCCGGGACAGGGGACACTCTGGAAACACCATATATTTT.

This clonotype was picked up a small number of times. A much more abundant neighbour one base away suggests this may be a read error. CDR3 DNA sequence: TGTGCCAGCGGCTTAGGGCTAGCGGGGGTTGAGCAGTTCTTC. Residues: CASGLGLAGVEQFF. This chain connects TRBV11-3 to TRBJ2-1; 10 bases are shared with TRBD2. This CDR3 region has 14 residues. The germline V gene has CDR1 SGHNT and CDR2 YENEEA.

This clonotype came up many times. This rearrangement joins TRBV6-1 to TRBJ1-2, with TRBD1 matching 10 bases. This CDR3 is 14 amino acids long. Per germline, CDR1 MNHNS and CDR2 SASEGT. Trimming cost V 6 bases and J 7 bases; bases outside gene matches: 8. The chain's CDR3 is CASRFGTGVGGYTF. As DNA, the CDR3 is TGTGCCAGCAGATTCGGGACAGGGGTCGGTGGCTACACCTTC.

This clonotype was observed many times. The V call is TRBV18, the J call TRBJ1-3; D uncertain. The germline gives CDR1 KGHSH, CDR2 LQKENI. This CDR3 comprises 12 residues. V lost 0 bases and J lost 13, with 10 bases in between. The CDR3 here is CASSPPGSAIYF. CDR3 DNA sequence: TGTGCCAGCTCACCACCCGGGAGCGCAATATATTTT.

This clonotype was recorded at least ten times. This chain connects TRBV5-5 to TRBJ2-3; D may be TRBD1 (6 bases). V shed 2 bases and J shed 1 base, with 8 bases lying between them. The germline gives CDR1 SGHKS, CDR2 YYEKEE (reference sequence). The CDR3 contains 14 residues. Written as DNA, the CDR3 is TGTGCCAGCAGCTTTCGACAGGGCACAGATACGCAGTATTTT. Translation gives CASSFRQGTDTQYF.

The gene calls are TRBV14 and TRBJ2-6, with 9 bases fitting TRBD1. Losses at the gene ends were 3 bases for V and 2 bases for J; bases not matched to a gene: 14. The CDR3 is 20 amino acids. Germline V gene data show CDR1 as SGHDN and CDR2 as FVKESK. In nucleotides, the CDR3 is TGTGCCAGCAGCCATCTACAGGGGGCAGAGGGCTCGACTGGGGCCAACGTCCTGACTTTC. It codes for CASSHLQGAEGSTGANVLTF.

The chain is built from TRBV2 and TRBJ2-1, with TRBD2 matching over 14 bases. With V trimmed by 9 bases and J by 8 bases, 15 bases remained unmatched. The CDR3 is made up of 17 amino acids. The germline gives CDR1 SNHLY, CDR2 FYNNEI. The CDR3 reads CASSPGLAGAFLHEQFF. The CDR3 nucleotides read TGTGCCAGTAGTCCGGGACTAGCGGGGGCCTTCCTCCATGAGCAGTTCTTC.

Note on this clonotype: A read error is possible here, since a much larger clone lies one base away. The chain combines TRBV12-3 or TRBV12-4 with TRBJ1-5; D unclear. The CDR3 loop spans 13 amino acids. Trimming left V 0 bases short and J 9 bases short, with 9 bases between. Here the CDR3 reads CASSLAWDRPQHF. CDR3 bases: TGTGCCAGCAGTTTAGCGTGGGATCGGCCCCAGCATTTT.

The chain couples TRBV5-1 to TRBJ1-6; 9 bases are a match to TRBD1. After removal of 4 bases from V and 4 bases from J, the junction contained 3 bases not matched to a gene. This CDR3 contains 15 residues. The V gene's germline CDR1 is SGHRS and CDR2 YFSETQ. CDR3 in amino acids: CASSRTGAYNSPLHF. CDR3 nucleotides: TGCGCCAGCAGCAGGACAGGGGCTTATAATTCACCCCTCCACTTT.

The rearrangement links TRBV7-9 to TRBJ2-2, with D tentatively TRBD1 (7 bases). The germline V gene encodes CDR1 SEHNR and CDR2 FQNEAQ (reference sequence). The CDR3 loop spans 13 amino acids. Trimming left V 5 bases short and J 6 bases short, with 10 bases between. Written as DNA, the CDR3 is TGTGCCAGCAGCCCCAGGGGGGCCGGGGAGCTGTTTTTT. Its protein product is CASSPRGAGELFF. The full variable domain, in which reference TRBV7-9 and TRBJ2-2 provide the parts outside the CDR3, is DTGVSQNPRHKITKRGQNVTFRCDPISEHNRLYWYRQTLGQGPEFLTYFQNEAQLEKSRLLSDRFSAERPKGSFSTLEIQRTEQGDSAMYLCASSPRGAGELFFGEGSRLTVL.

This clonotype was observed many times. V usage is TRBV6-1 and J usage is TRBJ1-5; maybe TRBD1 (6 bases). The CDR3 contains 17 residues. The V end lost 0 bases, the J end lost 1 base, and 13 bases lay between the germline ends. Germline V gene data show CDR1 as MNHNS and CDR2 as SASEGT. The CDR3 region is CASSEAPGQLSNQPQHF. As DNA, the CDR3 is TGTGCCAGCAGTGAAGCGCCCGGACAGTTAAGCAATCAGCCCCAGCATTTT.